This T cell receptor beta chain is drawn from a study of blood T cell repertoires in COVID-19. Methods used by the authors: Amplification of reference gene primers provided the estimated nucleated cell counts. Produced via immunoSEQ multiplex PCR; TCRdb's table is partial and in-frame only. V, J and clone size were drawn from that table, and D and trimming were deduced from the DNA. The sample records more than 110,000 clones, 84% being singletons. The junction had 6 bases not matched to a gene; V was cut back by 0 bases and J by 5 bases. There are 16 residues in the CDR3. The germline V gene encodes CDR1 SGHRS and CDR2 YFSETQ. Residents of 20 to 25 US areas, aged roughly 18 to 89 years, made up the participants. During the 2 weeks before they entered the study, exposed participants had met someone with a PCR-confirmed or clinician-diagnosed COVID-19 case.

This TCR was sampled from a woman between 18 and 30 years old who had been exposed to COVID-19. Sequenced: PBMCs or T cells enriched from blood (not recorded which). V usage is TRBV5-1 and J usage is TRBJ1-2, with TRBD1 matching 11 bases. The chain's CDR3 is CASSLVSGTGGYGYTF. In nucleotides, the CDR3 is TGCGCCAGCAGCTTGGTCTCCGGGACAGGGGGGTATGGCTACACCTTC.